These 5 T cell receptor beta chains were sequenced from one sample in a study of T cell repertoires in cytomegalovirus infection. What these receptors recognize is not known. TCRdb analysed the reads with MiXCR anew, one entry per CDR3 protein. This table holds roughly 990,000 distinct CDR3 sequences, less than 40% found once. The sample consisted of cultured CD8+ T cells from PBMCs, taken from culture after CMV antigen stimulation. Receptors were obtained from a human donor in good health (CMV status not recorded). Some clones in this sample may be carry-over from other donors' samples.

The chain joins TRBV10-3 to TRBJ1-2; D is undetermined. The CDR3 is 14 residues long. In germline, CDR1 is ENHRY, CDR2 SYGVKD. Trimming left V 3 bases short and J 0 bases short, with 8 bases between. The DNA for the CDR3 is TGTGCCATCAGTGACCCGGCAGCTAACTATGGCTACACCTTC. Translating gives CAISDPAANYGYTF.

This clonotype was recorded at least ten times. V is TRBV7-6 and J is TRBJ2-5; 7 bases align to TRBD1. Germline V gene lookup returns CDR1 SGHVS and CDR2 FNYEAQ. Unmatched junction bases numbered 7, after V lost 5 bases and J lost 13 bases. This CDR3 comprises 11 residues. CDR3 region: CASSLQGVPYF. In DNA form, the CDR3 reads TGTGCCAGCAGCCTCCAGGGGGTTCCGTACTTC.

This clonotype was found a few times. This chain links TRBV7-9 with TRBJ2-1; D could derive from TRBD1 or TRBD2 (5 bases each). CDR1 and CDR2 (germline): SEHNR, FQNEAQ (reference sequence). The CDR3 has 14 residues. V lost 2 bases to trimming and J lost 6 bases, with 11 bases between them. CDR3 bases: TGTGCCAGCAGCTTACCATTTGGGGGCAATGAGCAGTTCTTC. Encoded protein: CASSLPFGGNEQFF.

The V gene is TRBV6-6, the J gene TRBJ1-3; D call uncertain. Per germline, CDR1 MNHNY and CDR2 SVGAGI (reference sequence). Deletions cut 4 bases from V and 0 bases from J, with 10 bases between. CDR3 length equals 15 residues. CDR3: CASSWGQSSGNTIYF. The CDR3 region has the DNA TGTGCCAGCAGTTGGGGTCAGAGCTCTGGAAACACCATATATTTT.

The J gene is TRBJ1-2, the V gene TRBV28; D call uncertain. Germline V gene sequence: CDR1 MDHEN, CDR2 SYDVKM. V lost 8 bases to trimming and J lost 6 bases, with 19 bases between them. The CDR3 is 14 amino acids. CDR3 sequence reads: CASVGVPLEDGYTF. The CDR3 DNA reads TGTGCCAGCGTTGGGGTTCCACTAGAGGATGGCTACACCTTC.